The 15 T cell receptor beta chains below were found in one sample sequenced in a study of tissue T cells after allogeneic stem cell transplantation (dated by TCRdb to between 2020 and 2023). The time point label corresponds to: mouse harvest day 7 after allogeneic transplant. Each mouse graft consisted of 10^7 T-cell-depleted bone marrow cells plus 10^6 splenic CD5+ T cells and was given by tail vein injection. Library prep was done by the immunoSEQ multiplex PCR assay. TCRdb took over this immuneACCESS table, retaining in-frame rearrangements with V and J assigned. Such tables are incomplete; in checked studies, under half of the missing clones stem from an unresolved V gene, and the remainder is unexplained. The sample profile shows some 10,000 clones; around 40% of them were found once. 1.3% to 1.5% of the sample lies in the top ten. Sequenced material: skin. The receptors come from a female BALB/c mouse given C57BL/6 T cells with graft-versus-host disease after an allogeneic hematopoietic cell transplant.

This clone appeared a few times. Gene names and germline refer to mouse. The read falls 1 residue short of the CDR3 end, and the missing part is taken from the germline J gene. The V gene is TRBV13-1, the J gene TRBJ1-4; TRBD1 aligns across 7 bases. The CDR3 contains 13 residues. The ends lost 5 bases at V and 5 bases at J; junction bases unmatched: 3. Per germline, CDR1 NSHNY and CDR2 SYGAGN. The CDR3 bases that were read are TGTGCCAGCAGCAGGGGGGGGAACGAAAGATTATTT. It codes for CASSRGGNERLF. The whole CDR3 sequence reads CASSRGGNERLFF.

As for this clone: The genes and germline here are from mouse. CDR3 loop: CSSSQWRVNQDTQYF. The DNA read from the CDR3 is TGCTCCAGCAGTCAATGGAGGGTTAACCAAGACACCCAGTAC. The chain combines TRBV23 with TRBJ2-5; the table names TRBD1, a call not compared with the DNA. The read ends 1 residue early relative to the CDR3; the germline J gene fills the gap. Germline V lookup: CDR1 KGHTA, CDR2 FQNQQP. The CDR3 covers 15 residues.

In the case of this clone: Gene names follow the mouse nomenclature. The DNA ends 1 residue before the CDR3 does, and the rest of the CDR3 is filled in from the germline J gene. The chain recombines TRBV12-1 with TRBJ2-5; D is unresolved. CDR3 length: 11 residues. Between the trimmed V and J ends, which lost 0 bases and 4 bases, there was a span of 1 base. The germline V gene encodes CDR1 SGHSN and CDR2 HYEKVE. CDR3 DNA (partial): TGTGCCAGCTCTCTCGAAGACACCCAGTAC. It specifies CASSLEDTQY. The full CDR3 sequence reads CASSLEDTQYF.

Points on this clone: The genes and germline here are from mouse. The read is 1 residue too short to cover the CDR3 end, so that end is filled in from the germline J gene. The chain links TRBV13-3 to TRBJ2-7; D is tentatively TRBD1 or TRBD2 (5 bases each). The CDR3 extends over 16 amino acids. The V gene's germline CDR1 is NNHDY and CDR2 SYVADS. Trimming removed 0 bases from V and 6 bases from J, with 19 bases in between. The CDR3 DNA, read in part, is TGTGCCAGCAGTGATGCTAGAGGATGGGCTGGGACTGAACAGTAC. Encoded protein: CASSDARGWAGTEQY. The whole CDR3 protein reads CASSDARGWAGTEQYF.

There are a few counts of this clone. Here the gene names and germline are mouse. Read sequence stops 1 residue before the CDR3 end, and the germline J gene provides the missing end. This chain links TRBV26 with TRBJ2-4, with D unresolved. Trimming left V 3 bases short and J 0 bases short, with 4 bases between. The CDR3 contains 13 residues. The germline V gene has CDR1 KGHPV and CDR2 FQNQEV (reference sequence). CDR3 sequence reads: CASSLDSQNTLYF. Incomplete CDR3 DNA: TGTGCCAGCAGTCTAGACAGTCAAAACACCTTGTAC.

Notes on this clone: Gene names and germline match the mouse. Coverage ceases 1 residue before the CDR3 finishes, and the germline J gene fills in the end. The chain is built from TRBV31 and TRBJ1-6; D is ambiguous. TRBJ1-6 is sorted into the ORF group, with uncertain function. CDR1 and CDR2 from the germline V gene are GKSSPN and SITVG. V shed 1 base and J shed 4 bases, with 5 bases lying between them. The CDR3 is 13 residues long. The CDR3 bases that were read are TGTGCCTGGAGTCGACAATATAATTCGCCCCTCTAC. This sequence encodes CAWSRQYNSPLY. The whole CDR3 reads CAWSRQYNSPLYF.

As to this clone: Genes and germline come from the mouse. The sequenced fragment ends 1 residue before the CDR3 boundary, so the rest is inferred from the germline J gene. J is TRBJ2-3 and V is TRBV26, with TRBD1 matching over 8 bases. This CDR3 region has 16 residues. V gave up 3 bases and J gave up 1 base; unmatched junction bases: 6. Germline V gives CDR1 KGHPV, CDR2 FQNQEV (reference sequence). The CDR3 sequence is CASSLWTGRGAETLYF. Incomplete CDR3 DNA: TGTGCCAGCAGTCTTTGGACAGGGAGAGGTGCAGAAACGCTGTAT.

Details on this clone: Gene names denote mouse genes. The read ends 1 residue early relative to the CDR3; the germline J gene fills the gap. J is TRBJ2-3 and V is TRBV3, with 11 bases that match TRBD2. V shed 4 bases and J 5 bases; nucleotides not matched to a gene: 2. The CDR3 is 14 amino acids. Germline CDR1 is SNHLY and CDR2 is FYNGKV (reference sequence). The sequenced part of the CDR3 DNA is TGTGCCAGCAGCTCGACTGGGGGGGGAGAAACGCTGTAT. Translating gives CASSSTGGGETLY. In full, the CDR3 reads CASSSTGGGETLYF.

As concerns this clone: Gene names refer to mouse genes. The CDR3 is cut off 1 residue early in the read; its end comes from the germline J gene. The chain couples TRBV5 to TRBJ2-4; 10 nucleotides line up with TRBD2. From germline, CDR1 is LGHNA and CDR2 YNLKQL (reference sequence). V trimming: 2 bases; J trimming: 0 bases; junction bases outside the gene matches: 5. This CDR3 region has 17 residues. The CDR3 spells CASSQRLGGASQNTLYF. CDR3 bases read: TGTGCCAGCAGCCAAAGACTGGGGGGCGCGAGTCAAAACACCTTGTAC.

As regards this clone: Gene names denote mouse genes. The read ends 1 residue early relative to the CDR3; the germline J gene fills the gap. The chain recombines TRBV14 with TRBJ2-5, with 8 bases fitting TRBD2. The CDR3 is 13 residues long. Trimming took 2 bases from V and 6 from J; bases not matched to a gene: 2. CDR1 and CDR2 (germline): SGHDT, FRDEAV. The CDR3 reads CASSFAGGDTQYF. The CDR3 DNA, read in part, is TGTGCCAGCAGTTTTGCTGGGGGGGACACCCAGTAC.

As regards this clone: The germline and genes are mouse ones. The read finishes 1 residue shy of the CDR3 end, and the germline J gene is used to complete it. The chain links TRBV16 to TRBJ2-1; no definite D call. In germline, CDR1 is SGHSA, CDR2 FRNQAP. The CDR3 extends over 14 amino acids. V gave up 1 base and J gave up 7 bases, with 11 bases separating them. The part of the CDR3 DNA that was read is TGTGCAAGCAGCTTAGCACGGGGTCTGGCTGAGCAGTTC. This gives the protein CASSLARGLAEQF. The full CDR3 protein is CASSLARGLAEQFF.

This clone was seen only a few times. All gene names here are mouse names. From the germline J gene comes the end of the CDR3, since the read stops 1 residue before it. This rearrangement joins TRBV26 to TRBJ2-1, with 12 bases lining up with TRBD1. CDR1 and CDR2 from the germline V gene are KGHPV and FQNQEV (reference sequence). The V and J ends lost 6 bases and 3 bases, in that order; junction bases with no gene match: 6. CDR3 length equals 16 residues. The covered CDR3 bases are TGTGCCAGCAGCCGGGACAGGGGGCGGGGCTATGCTGAGCAGTTC. It specifies CASSRDRGRGYAEQF. The full CDR3 is CASSRDRGRGYAEQFF.

This clone has a handful of counts. Genes and germline come from the mouse. The read comes to an end 1 residue before the CDR3 does, leaving the germline J gene to fill in the end. This chain links TRBV26 with TRBJ1-3; 11 bases map to TRBD1. V shed 4 bases, J shed 2 bases, and the junction held 1 base outside the gene matches. The CDR3 is 15 residues long. Germline V gives CDR1 KGHPV, CDR2 FQNQEV (reference sequence). CDR3 DNA (partial): TGTGCCAGCAGTCCGGGACAGGGGGCTGGAAATACGCTCTAT. This gives the protein CASSPGQGAGNTLY. The entire CDR3 protein is CASSPGQGAGNTLYF.

This clone was seen only a few times. Mouse gene names and germline throughout. The CDR3 is cut off 1 residue early in the read; its end comes from the germline J gene. The V call is TRBV26, the J call TRBJ2-3; 7 nucleotides line up with TRBD2. Trimming cost V 4 bases and J 2 bases; bases outside gene matches: 9. The CDR3 is 16 residues long. CDR1 and CDR2 from the germline V gene are KGHPV and FQNQEV (reference sequence). The sequenced part of the CDR3 DNA is TGTGCCAGCAGTCCTCGGTATGGGGGGAATGCAGAAACGCTGTAT. It yields the protein CASSPRYGGNAETLY. The whole CDR3 region reads CASSPRYGGNAETLYF.

Comments on this clone: Each gene name is a mouse one. The CDR3 end falls 1 residue outside the read, so it is completed with the germline J gene. The V gene is TRBV16, the J gene TRBJ1-3; no definite D call. Germline V gives CDR1 SGHSA, CDR2 FRNQAP. The CDR3 totals 16 residues. The V end lost 0 bases, the J end lost 3 bases, and 12 bases lay between the germline ends. The CDR3 sequence: CASSLDRAGGGNTLYF. The DNA read from the CDR3 is TGTGCAAGCAGCTTAGATAGGGCAGGTGGTGGAAATACGCTCTAT.